This T cell receptor (beta chain) was observed in a study of neurological immune-mediated disorders. Germline V CDR1 and CDR2: SGHKS, YYEKEE (reference sequence). The CDR3 is 15 residues long. V lost 1 base and J 0 bases, leaving 8 bases between the germline ends. The authors obtained over 180 million TCR-beta sequences from 15-18 subjects per sequencing run. TCRdb recomputed calls from the 5' RACE reads with MiXCR, one row per CDR3 protein. Among 50,000 to 75,000 distinct CDR3 sequences listed, about 4% were seen once. This clonotype was detected many times. Its specificity is unknown. Study-level results: None of the CDR3 amino acid sequences of expanded clones were shared across subjects, and this suggested private repertoires in all groups. Whereas HTLV-1-associated myelopathy showed the most TCR clonal expansion, multiple sclerosis showed the least, with levels below those of healthy controls.

This receptor was taken from a man over 45 with multiple sclerosis. Sequenced input: PBMCs. The rearrangement links TRBV5-5 to TRBJ1-3; no clear D gene. Here the CDR3 reads CASSLRQYSGNTIYF. The CDR3 DNA follows: TGTGCCAGCAGCTTGAGGCAGTACTCTGGAAACACCATATATTTT.